This paragraph reports one TCR beta chain. No antigen is known for it. These data belong to a study of shared clonotypes between healthy human individuals. Study-wide findings and caveats: In this cohort, only blood was sampled, and tissue repertoires likely differ. Among the subsets, naive ones generally showed larger estimated richness than memory ones.

Each replicate PCR on the sorted subsets used about 220 ng DNA (around 31,000 T cell genomes). Profiling relied on immunoSEQ multiplex PCR, and the TCRdb table lists in-frame clones only, not all of them. The data contain a few million clones, just under 95% of them seen just once; the ten biggest clones take up less than 2%. Naive CD8 cells lacked CD45RO, underwent positive selection for CCR7 and left out terminally differentiated effector memory CD45RA+ cells. The sequence came from a man aged 18 to 30 in good health. Some clones in this sample may be carry-over from other donors' samples. The sequenced sample consisted of naive CD8+ T cells from PBMCs.

In DNA, the CDR3 is TGTGCCACCAGCAGAGATCGGGTTCGTCAGCAAGAGACCCAGTACTTC. This translates into CATSRDRVRQQETQYF. The chain is built from TRBV15 and TRBJ2-5, with unresolved D. The germline V and J ends were trimmed by 0 bases and 2 bases, with 13 bases remaining between them. This CDR3 comprises 16 residues. Germline V gene lookup returns CDR1 LNHNV and CDR2 YYDKDF (reference sequence).